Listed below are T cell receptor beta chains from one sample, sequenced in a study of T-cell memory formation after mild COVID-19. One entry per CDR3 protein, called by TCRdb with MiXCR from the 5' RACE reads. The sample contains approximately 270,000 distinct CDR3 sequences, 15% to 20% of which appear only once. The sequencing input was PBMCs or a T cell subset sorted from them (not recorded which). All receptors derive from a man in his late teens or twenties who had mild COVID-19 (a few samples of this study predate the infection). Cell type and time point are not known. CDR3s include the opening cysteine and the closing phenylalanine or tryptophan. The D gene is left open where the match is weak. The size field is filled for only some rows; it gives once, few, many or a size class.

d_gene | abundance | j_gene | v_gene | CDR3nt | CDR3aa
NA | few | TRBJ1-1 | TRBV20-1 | TGCAGTGCTAGCTCCTCGGGGCTCAACACTGAAGCTTTCTTT | CSASSSGLNTEAFF
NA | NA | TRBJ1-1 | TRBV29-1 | TGCAGCGTTGAAGAAAACCAGTTGAACACTGAAGCTTTCTTT | CSVEENQLNTEAFF
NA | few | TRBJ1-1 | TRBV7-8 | TGTGCCAGCAGCTTAGGGAGGCAGGGTTACACTGAAGCTTTCTTT | CASSLGRQGYTEAFF
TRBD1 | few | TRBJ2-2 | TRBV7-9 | TGTGCCAGCAGCTCCGGACAGGGAATCACCGGGGAGCTGTTTTTT | CASSSGQGITGELFF
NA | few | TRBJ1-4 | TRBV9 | TGTGCCAGCAGCGTGAGGGCTGATAATGAAAAACTGTTTTTT | CASSVRADNEKLFF
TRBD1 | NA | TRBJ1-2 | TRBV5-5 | TGTGCCAGCAGCGATCCGGGACAGGTGGCTTTCGGCTACACCTTC | CASSDPGQVAFGYTF
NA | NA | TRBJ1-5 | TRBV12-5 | TGTGCTAGTGGCCAGGGCGACGATCAGCCCCAGCATTTT | CASGQGDDQPQHF
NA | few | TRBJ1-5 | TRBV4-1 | TGCGCCAGCAGCCAATTTTCCGGGATCGACCAGCCCCAGCATTTT | CASSQFSGIDQPQHF
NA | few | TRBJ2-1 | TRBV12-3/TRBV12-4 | TGTGCCAGCAGTCACCCGGGACACTACAATGAGCAGTTCTTC | CASSHPGHYNEQFF
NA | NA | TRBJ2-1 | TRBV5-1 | TGCGCCAGCAGCTTGGAAAGTAGCTCCTACAATGAGCAGTTCTTC | CASSLESSSYNEQFF
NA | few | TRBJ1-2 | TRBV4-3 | TGCGCCAGCAGCCAACAACAATCCTACAGAGATGGCTACACCTTC | CASSQQQSYRDGYTF
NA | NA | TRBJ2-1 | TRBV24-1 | TGTGCCACCAGTTCGGGAAATGAGCAGTTCTTC | CATSSGNEQFF
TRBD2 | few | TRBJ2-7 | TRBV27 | TGTGCCAGCAGTTTACGCTTAGCGGGGCACGAGCAGTACTTC | CASSLRLAGHEQYF
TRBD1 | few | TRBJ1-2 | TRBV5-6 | TGTGCCAGCAGCTTTATATCGGACAGGTGGTATGGCTACACCTTC | CASSFISDRWYGYTF
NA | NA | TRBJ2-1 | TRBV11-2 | TGTGCCAGCAGCCCTCGACCCAAAGGAGGGCAGTTCTTC | CASSPRPKGGQFF
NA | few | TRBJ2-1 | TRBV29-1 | TGCAGCGTTGAAGCGGACATTACCCCCAATGAGCAGTTCTTC | CSVEADITPNEQFF
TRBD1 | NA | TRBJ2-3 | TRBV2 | TGTGCCAGCAGTCTGGACAGGGACGGCACAGATACGCAGTATTTT | CASSLDRDGTDTQYF